This is a list of T cell receptor beta chains from one sample in a study of blood T cell repertoires in COVID-19. Profiled with immunoSEQ multiplex PCR; TCRdb holds only in-frame clones, not every one. The sample yields 250,000 to 400,000 clones, approximately 88% seen once. The sample comprised peripheral blood. Source of these receptors: a woman aged 25 to 39 with COVID-19, enrolled during active disease. CDR3s include the opening cysteine and the closing phenylalanine or tryptophan.

cdr3_length: 15
v_call: TRBV4-1
j_call: TRBJ2-7
cdr3_aa: CASSQDRGFAYEQYF

cdr3_length: 13
v_call: TRBV6-5
j_call: TRBJ1-3
cdr3_aa: CASSRTLRDTIYF

cdr3_length: 15
v_call: TRBV19
j_call: TRBJ1-1
cdr3_aa: CASSIGRIVSTEAFF

cdr3_length: 15
v_call: TRBV28
j_call: TRBJ1-2
cdr3_aa: CASSPNTLRGYGYTF

cdr3_length: 13
v_call: TRBV12-3/TRBV12-4
j_call: TRBJ1-1
cdr3_aa: CASIPTGQREAFF

cdr3_length: 14
v_call: TRBV2
j_call: TRBJ2-7
cdr3_aa: CASSLTGGFYEQYF

cdr3_length: 14
v_call: TRBV2
j_call: TRBJ1-6
cdr3_aa: CASSRQRDAATLHF

cdr3_length: 15
v_call: TRBV4-2
j_call: TRBJ1-2
cdr3_aa: CASSQEGTRVYGYTF

cdr3_length: 13
v_call: TRBV28
j_call: TRBJ1-6
cdr3_aa: CAGRRDPNSPLHF

cdr3_length: 13
v_call: TRBV7-2
j_call: TRBJ1-1
cdr3_aa: CASRKDRGTEAFF